Sequencing of this T cell receptor (beta chain) was carried out in a study of glioma-infiltrating T cells. With respect to this clonotype: Its antigen is still unknown.

With V trimmed by 1 base and J by 6 bases, 5 bases remained unmatched. CDR1 is SGHTA and CDR2 is FQGNSA in the germline V gene. The CDR3 has 16 residues. Whole-study results and caveats: Gliomas, especially low-grade, showed above-expected tissue-blood divergence; non-neoplastic patients showed below.

The iRepertoire nested amplicon-rescue multiplex PCR amplified TCR alpha and beta CDR3s from RNA. Tissue mRNA or PBMC total RNA, roughly 85-450 ng, went into one-step reverse transcription and amplification. TCRdb itself ran the multiplex PCR reads through MiXCR, one entry per CDR3 protein. The top ten clones hold less than 25% of a sample with some 10,000 distinct CDR3 sequences, roughly 61% of them seen once. This receptor was taken from a human donor with low-grade glioma or glioblastoma, undergoing nonglioma brain surgery, or in good health (not recorded which). The sample taken for sequencing was glioma tissue, nonneoplastic brain tissue, or PBMCs (not recorded which). The chain uses TRBV7-2 and TRBJ2-2; the match to TRBD2 covers 10 bases. The chain's CDR3 is CASSLGGLAGAGELFF. The CDR3 nucleotides are TGTGCCAGCAGCTTAGGAGGCCTAGCGGGAGCCGGGGAGCTGTTTTTT.